One and the same sample provided the 4 T cell receptor beta chains below, sequenced in a study of radiation and T cells in renal cell carcinoma. Sample time point: blood 4 weeks post-SBRT, at nephrectomy. As for treatment: 15 Gy SBRT to primary tumor, nephrectomy 4 weeks later. Sequenced by immunoSEQ multiplex PCR; TCRdb stores in-frame clones only, minus some. The sample contains 97,000 or so clones, 65% to 90% of which appear only once. Specimen: blood, collected from a patient whose treatment included radiotherapy and nephrectomy. The receptors originated from a man between 60 and 75 years old with renal cell carcinoma.

This clone was detected once. The CDR3 is CASSSNYGQPQHF. The CDR3, as DNA: TGTGCCAGCAGCTCAAACTACGGTCAGCCCCAGCATTTT. The rearrangement joins TRBV11-2 to TRBJ1-5; D not certain. Germline V gene data show CDR1 as SGHAT and CDR2 as FQNNGV. This CDR3 region has 13 residues. Trimming left V 4 bases short and J 6 bases short, with 10 bases between.

This clone showed up just a few times. The V gene is TRBV28, the J gene TRBJ1-1; D remains ambiguous. The CDR3 loop spans 11 amino acids. Germline V gene sequence: CDR1 MDHEN, CDR2 SYDVKM. Trimming left V 3 bases short and J 4 bases short, with 3 bases between. The CDR3 nucleotides read TGTGCCAGCAGTTTTAGCACTGAAGCTTTCTTT. Translated: CASSFSTEAFF.

The rearrangement links TRBV4-1 to TRBJ1-4, with no clear D. Germline CDR1 and CDR2: MGHRA and YSYEKL. This CDR3 has 12 residues. V gave up 3 bases and J gave up 14 bases, with 13 bases separating them. The CDR3 reads CASSHVLDLLFF. CDR3 coding DNA: TGCGCCAGCAGCCATGTTCTGGACTTGCTGTTTTTT.

The chain joins TRBV27 to TRBJ1-5, with D hard to call. This CDR3 is 13 amino acids long. The germline V and J ends were trimmed by 1 base and 4 bases, with 5 bases remaining between them. Germline V gene data show CDR1 as MNHEY and CDR2 as SMNVEV (reference sequence). The CDR3 spells CASSLWANQPQHF. The CDR3 DNA sequence: TGTGCCAGCAGTTTATGGGCTAATCAGCCCCAGCATTTT.